The rows below give T cell receptor beta chains drawn from one sample of a study of cytomegalovirus exposure and HLA in healthy donors. Measured with immunoSEQ multiplex PCR; TCRdb has only the in-frame clones, and not every one. The table has around 160,000 clones, 84% seen once. The sample taken for sequencing was PBMCs. These receptors all come from a man aged 30 to 39 in good health and CMV-seropositive. CDR3s include the opening cysteine and the closing phenylalanine or tryptophan. Each record gives: clone size, J gene, D gene, V gene, CDR3 protein, CDR3 DNA. D genes are given only for firm matches. Clone size appears in some rows only: once, few, many, or a class for an expanded clone.

. | TRBJ2-7 | . | TRBV9 | CASSVGDFAYEQYF | TGTGCCAGCAGCGTAGGAGACTTCGCCTACGAGCAGTACTTC
. | TRBJ2-2 | TRBD2 | TRBV7-3 | CASSAHSGRSAGELFF | TGTGCCAGCAGCGCCCATAGCGGGAGAAGCGCCGGGGAGCTGTTTTTT
. | TRBJ2-5 | . | TRBV30 | CAWTLWGREETQYF | TGTGCCTGGACCCTCTGGGGGCGAGAAGAGACCCAGTACTTC
. | TRBJ2-4 | TRBD1 | TRBV7-8 | CASSFGQQGAKNIQYF | TGTGCCAGCAGCTTTGGGCAACAGGGGGCCAAAAACATTCAGTACTTC
few | TRBJ1-2 | . | TRBV2 | CASSWPDGGDGYTF | TGTGCCAGCAGTTGGCCGGACGGCGGGGATGGCTACACCTTC
. | TRBJ2-7 | . | TRBV7-6 | CASTAGQTYEQYF | TGTGCCAGCACGGCAGGACAGACCTACGAGCAGTACTTC
once | TRBJ2-7 | TRBD1 | TRBV14 | CASSQVPGQGPYEQYF | TGTGCCAGCAGCCAAGTTCCGGGACAGGGTCCCTACGAGCAGTACTTC
. | TRBJ2-7 | TRBD1 | TRBV29-1 | CSVEYPGGISGAYEQYF | TGCAGCGTTGAATATCCAGGGGGCATTAGCGGCGCCTACGAGCAGTACTTC
. | TRBJ1-1 | TRBD1 | TRBV7-9 | CASSLVGTGEVAFF | TGTGCCAGCAGCTTAGTGGGGACAGGGGAGGTAGCTTTCTTT
. | TRBJ1-1 | TRBD1 | TRBV29-1 | CSSYRGRGTEAFF | TGCAGCTCATACAGGGGCCGTGGTACTGAAGCTTTCTTT
. | TRBJ1-1 | . | TRBV6-5 | CASSYSGARDTEAFF | TGTGCCAGCAGTTACTCAGGGGCGCGTGACACTGAAGCTTTCTTT
. | TRBJ2-7 | . | TRBV2 | CASSVAAAFYEQYF | TGTGCCAGCAGTGTCGCGGCGGCCTTCTACGAGCAGTACTTC
. | TRBJ1-2 | . | TRBV6-5 | CASSYTDSRTYGYTF | TGTGCCAGCAGTTACACGGACAGCCGAACTTATGGCTACACCTTC
. | TRBJ2-2 | TRBD1 | TRBV6-1 | CASSGGTDTGELFF | TGTGCCAGCAGTGGTGGGACAGACACCGGGGAGCTGTTTTTT
once | TRBJ2-2 | TRBD2 | TRBV2 | CASSRTGLQNTGELFF | TGTGCCAGCAGCCGAACGGGACTACAAAACACCGGGGAGCTGTTTTTT
. | TRBJ1-1 | . | TRBV2 | CASSEDGGHYTEAFF | TGTGCCAGCAGTGAAGATGGAGGCCACTACACTGAAGCTTTCTTT
. | TRBJ2-1 | . | TRBV30 | CAWSSGGINEQFF | TGTGCCTGGAGTTCGGGCGGGATCAATGAGCAGTTCTTC
. | TRBJ2-5 | . | TRBV30 | CAWDGDTYQETQYF | TGTGCCTGGGACGGGGACACTTACCAAGAGACCCAGTACTTC
. | TRBJ1-1 | . | TRBV7-9 | CASSAQGMNTEAFF | TGTGCCAGCAGCGCACAGGGAATGAACACTGAAGCTTTCTTT
. | TRBJ2-1 | TRBD2 | TRBV5-1 | CASSRTSGGLTHNEQFF | TGCGCCAGCAGCAGGACTAGCGGGGGCCTTACTCACAATGAGCAGTTCTTC
. | TRBJ2-7 | TRBD2 | TRBV5-1 | CASSSTSGSHEQYF | TGCGCCAGCAGCTCGACTAGCGGGAGCCACGAGCAGTACTTC
. | TRBJ2-7 | TRBD2 | TRBV7-2 | CASSLGALAGFSYEQYF | TGTGCCAGCAGCTTAGGAGCGCTAGCGGGGTTCTCCTACGAGCAGTACTTC
once | TRBJ2-7 | TRBD1 | TRBV15 | CATSREPPDRGYEQYF | TGTGCCACCAGCAGAGAACCGCCGGACAGGGGCTACGAGCAGTACTTC
once | TRBJ2-2 | TRBD2 | TRBV7-9 | CATGLAGTTGELFF | TGCGCCACGGGACTAGCGGGAACCACCGGGGAGCTGTTTTTT
. | TRBJ2-7 | TRBD2 | TRBV27 | CASSGTREYEQYF | TGTGCCAGCAGTGGGACTAGAGAGTACGAGCAGTACTTC